The 20 T cell receptor beta chains presented below share a single source sample, sequenced in a study of cytomegalovirus exposure and HLA in healthy donors. The PCR had 60 Vbeta and 13 Jbeta primers. Profiled with immunoSEQ multiplex PCR; TCRdb holds only in-frame clones, not every one. The sample holds 65,000 to 95,000 clones, 70% to 80% seen once. The specimen sequenced was PBMCs. The receptors were gathered from a man younger than 40 in good health and CMV-seronegative.

V gene TRBV5-6 combines with J gene TRBJ2-1; 11 bases agree with TRBD2. The CDR3 loop spans 15 amino acids. Germline assignment: CDR1 SGHDT and CDR2 YYEEEE. The ends lost 3 bases at V and 6 bases at J; junction bases unmatched: 5. The CDR3 sequence is CASSSGTSGFNEQFF. The CDR3 bases are TGTGCCAGCAGCTCCGGGACTAGCGGTTTCAATGAGCAGTTCTTC.

The J gene is TRBJ1-1, the V gene TRBV7-2, with a possible D match to TRBD1 (5 bases). This CDR3 is 17 amino acids long. V was trimmed by 7 bases and J by 1 base, leaving 22 bases between them. Germline assignment: CDR1 SGHTA and CDR2 FQGNSA. The CDR3 nucleotides are TGTGCCAGCATTTCCGGGACTTGGGGTCGGAGGAACACTGAAGCTTTCTTT. Protein: CASISGTWGRRNTEAFF.

This sequence joins TRBV7-2 and TRBJ2-5, with 7 bases aligning to TRBD2. Germline V lookup: CDR1 SGHTA, CDR2 FQGNSA. The CDR3 runs to 16 residues. With V trimmed by 2 bases and J by 1 base, 7 bases remained unmatched. The CDR3 nucleotides are TGTGCCAGCAGCTTACTTGGCGGGAGTACCCAAGAGACCCAGTACTTC. Protein: CASSLLGGSTQETQYF.

The V gene is TRBV30, the J gene TRBJ1-2; the D gene is possibly TRBD1 (5 bases). Trimming shortened V by 6 bases and J by 8 bases, and 19 bases separated the two germline ends. Germline-derived CDR1 and CDR2 are GTSNPN and SVGIG (reference sequence). The CDR3 is made up of 13 amino acids. CDR3 in DNA: TGTGCCTGTGTGCATGCGGGGCTGGGGGGCTACACCTTC. Encoded protein: CACVHAGLGGYTF. Full variable domain (outside the CDR3, taken from reference TRBV30 and TRBJ1-2): SQTIHQWPATLVQPVGSPLSLECTVEGTSNPNLYWYRQAAGRGLQLLFYSVGIGQISSEVPQNLSASRPQDRQFILSSKKLLLSDSGFYLCACVHAGLGGYTFGSGTRLTVV.

The rearrangement links TRBV7-9 to TRBJ1-2, with D hard to call. V was pared by 4 bases and J by 7 bases, with 16 bases between. CDR1 is SEHNR and CDR2 is FQNEAQ in the germline V gene (reference sequence). The CDR3 is 14 residues long. For the CDR3, the DNA is TGTGCCAGCAGCTCCTGGACTTCCTCGGGTGGCTACACCTTC. It specifies CASSSWTSSGGYTF.

The chain is built from TRBV28 and TRBJ2-3; D might be TRBD1 (5 bases). The CDR3 length is 14 residues. Trimming took 5 bases from V and 6 from J, leaving 15 bases between them. The germline gives CDR1 MDHEN, CDR2 SYDVKM. The CDR3 here is CASSPETDPDTQYF. In nucleotides, the CDR3 is TGTGCCAGCAGTCCCGAGACAGACCCTGATACGCAGTATTTT.

The chain couples TRBV2 to TRBJ2-1; 8 bases line up with TRBD2. With 6 bases clipped from V and 6 bases from J, the junction kept 10 bases outside the gene matches. CDR3 length: 15 amino acids. CDR1 SNHLY and CDR2 FYNNEI come from the germline V gene. CDR3 DNA sequence: TGTGCCAGCAGAGGAGCGGGGGCGACCATCAATGAGCAGTTCTTC. Protein product: CASRGAGATINEQFF.

This sequence joins TRBV14 and TRBJ2-5, with 7 bases identical to TRBD2. V dropped 4 bases and J dropped 1; count of bases not matched to a gene: 6. The CDR3 has 15 amino acids. Germline V lookup: CDR1 SGHDN, CDR2 FVKESK. CDR3 protein: CASSRLSGAQETQYF. CDR3 bases: TGTGCCAGCAGCCGACTGAGCGGGGCCCAAGAGACCCAGTACTTC.

The rearrangement joins TRBV5-4 to TRBJ2-1; 12 bases fit TRBD2. J lost 7 bases, V lost 4 bases, and 12 bases had no gene match. The CDR3 contains 17 residues. Germline V lookup: CDR1 SGHNT, CDR2 YYREEE (reference sequence). The CDR3 DNA reads TGTGCCAGCAGCCCCAACCCGACTAGCGGGAGAAGGAATGAGCAGTTCTTC. Translation: CASSPNPTSGRRNEQFF.

This clone was picked up a small number of times. This sequence joins TRBV6-6 and TRBJ2-1; unclear D gene. Germline lookup yields CDR1 MNHNY and CDR2 SVGAGI (reference sequence). This CDR3 has 11 residues. The V and J ends lost 8 bases and 4 bases respectively, with 6 bases between them. The CDR3 region is CASEEYNEQFF. Written as DNA, the CDR3 is TGTGCCAGCGAGGAATACAATGAGCAGTTCTTC.

In regard to this clone: A junction end diverges from the germline sequence, so it may reflect a read error. V is TRBV7-7 and J is TRBJ2-7; perhaps TRBD1 as D (6 bases). Germline loops: CDR1 SSHAT, CDR2 FNYEAQ (reference sequence). CDR3 length equals 14 residues. The CDR3 DNA reads as TGTGCTAGCAGCCCCGGGACACGCGCCTACGAGCAGTACTTC. It encodes CASSPGTRAYEQYF.

This clone was seen only once. This rearrangement joins TRBV7-9 to TRBJ2-7; D remains ambiguous. The CDR3 sequence is 13 residues long. The ends were cut back, 4 bases at V and 0 bases at J, with 7 bases in the middle. CDR1 is SEHNR, CDR2 FQNEAQ, per germline (reference sequence). The CDR3 sequence is CASSSRSSYEQYF. The CDR3 DNA reads as TGTGCCAGCAGCTCCCGTAGCTCCTACGAGCAGTACTTC.

This chain uses TRBV6-4 with TRBJ2-7, with TRBD2 matching 12 bases. The germline V gene has CDR1 MRHNA and CDR2 SNTAGT. Trimming at V came to 6 bases and at J to 5 bases, leaving 8 bases not matched to a gene. The CDR3 is 15 amino acids. CDR3 loop: CASRTSSGRGNEQYF. The CDR3 DNA reads TGTGCCAGCAGGACCTCTAGCGGGAGGGGCAACGAGCAGTACTTC.

The V and J genes are TRBV18 and TRBJ2-7; tentatively, D is TRBD1 (6 bases). V lost 6 bases and J 5 bases, leaving 14 bases between the germline ends. The CDR3 has 13 residues. The germline V gene has CDR1 KGHSH and CDR2 LQKENI. CDR3 coding DNA: TGTGCCAGCTCCTTAGGACAGACAAACGAGCAGTACTTC. It encodes CASSLGQTNEQYF. The full variable domain, rest sourced from reference TRBV18 and TRBJ2-7, is NAGVMQNPRHLVRRRGQEARLRCSPMKGHSHVYWYRQLPEEGLKFMVYLQKENIIDESGMPKERFSAEFPKEGPSILRIQQVVRGDSAAYFCASSLGQTNEQYFGPGTRLTVT.

This clone was detected only once. The V and J genes are TRBV6-6 and TRBJ2-1; unclear D gene. The CDR3 consists of 11 residues. V gave up 2 bases and J gave up 11 bases, with 7 bases separating them. Germline loops: CDR1 MNHNY, CDR2 SVGAGI (reference sequence). Here the CDR3 reads CASSYRRQQFF. The CDR3 region has the DNA TGTGCCAGCAGTTACAGGCGGCAGCAGTTCTTC.

In nucleotides, the CDR3 is TGTGCCAGCTCACCAATCCGGGAATCGGATGGCTACACCTTC. Encoded protein: CASSPIRESDGYTF. The chain is built from TRBV18 and TRBJ1-2; D is unresolved. The CDR3 contains 14 residues. Germline CDR1 and CDR2: KGHSH and LQKENI. V was cut by 2 bases and J by 6 bases, with 13 bases left in between.

With regard to this clone: An end of the junction differs from the germline gene, which may be a read error. The chain recombines TRBV7-9 with TRBJ2-7, with 7 bases identical to TRBD1. Germline V CDR1 and CDR2: SEHNR, FQNEAQ (reference sequence). The CDR3 consists of 18 residues. The CDR3 loop is CSSSLNFIVTGVNYEQYF. CDR3 sequence (DNA): TGTTCCAGCAGCTTAAATTTTATTGTAACAGGGGTTAACTACGAGCAGTACTTC.

This rearrangement joins TRBV19 to TRBJ1-1, with D perhaps matching TRBD1 (5 bases). This CDR3 has 13 residues. The V end was cut by 4 bases, the J end by 4 bases, with 10 bases between. Germline V gives CDR1 LNHDA, CDR2 SQIVND (reference sequence). CDR3 sequence: CASSTGRVTEAFF. In nucleotides, the CDR3 is TGTGCCAGTAGTACAGGGAGGGTCACTGAAGCTTTCTTT.

The V call is TRBV27, the J call TRBJ1-2; 9 positions match TRBD1. CDR1 MNHEY and CDR2 SMNVEV come from the germline V gene (reference sequence). Germline trimming cut 6 bases from V and 2 bases from J; bases unmatched to any gene: 4. This CDR3 comprises 14 residues. CDR3 residues: CASSPQGANYGYTF. CDR3 in DNA: TGTGCCAGCAGCCCACAGGGGGCCAACTATGGCTACACCTTC.

The V call is TRBV11-2, the J call TRBJ2-5, with 7 positions matching TRBD2. With V trimmed by 1 base and J by 2 bases, 7 bases remained unmatched. This CDR3 has 16 residues. From germline, CDR1 is SGHAT and CDR2 FQNNGV. CDR3 coding DNA: TGTGCCAGCAGCTTAGTAAGGGGAGGGTTGCAAGAGACCCAGTACTTC. Translated: CASSLVRGGLQETQYF.